Below, 22 T cell receptor beta chains from the same sample are listed, as sequenced in a study of metastatic and nonmetastatic thyroid tumors. Prior to thyroid surgery, none of the patients had received any treatment. TCRdb re-clonotyped the PCR reads via MiXCR. The sample lists about 21,000 clones, 28% occurring once. Sequenced sample: tumor tissue. These receptors came from a male donor with papillary thyroid cancer or a benign thyroid nodule (not recorded which). Some clones in this sample may be carry-over from other donors' samples.

The chain employs TRBV6-5 and TRBJ1-1; 7 nucleotides align to TRBD1. The length of the CDR3 is 16 residues. J lost 4 bases, V lost 0 bases, and 8 bases had no gene match. From germline, CDR1 is MNHEY and CDR2 SVGAGI. This CDR3 reads CASSYSGRGGGTEAFF. CDR3 DNA sequence: TGTGCCAGCAGTTACTCCGGCAGGGGGGGAGGCACTGAAGCTTTCTTT.

J is TRBJ2-7 and V is TRBV4-1, with a possible D match to TRBD2 (5 bases). The CDR3 length is 15 residues. Per the germline V gene, CDR1 is MGHRA and CDR2 is YSYEKL. The germline V and J ends were trimmed by 0 bases and 2 bases, with 11 bases remaining between them. This CDR3 reads CASSQDPGLAYEQYF. DNA of the CDR3: TGCGCCAGCAGCCAAGATCCGGGGTTGGCCTACGAGCAGTACTTC.

V is TRBV5-1 and J is TRBJ2-3, with 15 bases identical to TRBD2. This CDR3 is built from 18 residues. CDR1 and CDR2 from the germline V gene are SGHRS and YFSETQ. V shed 2 bases, J shed 0 bases, and the junction held 4 bases outside the gene matches. CDR3 DNA: TGCGCCAGCAGCTTTGGGACTAGCGGGAGGAGGAGCACAGATACGCAGTATTTT. Protein: CASSFGTSGRRSTDTQYF.

This clone ranks as medium-sized. The rearrangement links TRBV7-2 to TRBJ2-7; 11 bases are shared with TRBD2. This CDR3 contains 14 residues. V lost 2 bases to trimming and J lost 3 bases; unmatched junction nucleotides: 0. Germline V gene lookup returns CDR1 SGHTA and CDR2 FQGNSA. The CDR3 DNA reads as TGTGCCAGCAGCTTACTAGCGGGAGGCTACGAGCAGTACTTC. As protein: CASSLLAGGYEQYF.

On this clone itself: With a much larger clone just one base away, this may be a read error. V usage is TRBV5-4 and J usage is TRBJ2-1; no clear D. The CDR3 runs to 14 residues. Per the germline V gene, CDR1 is SGHNT and CDR2 is YYREEE (reference sequence). The CDR3 DNA sequence: TGTGCCAGCATCTTGGATTTAGGGTACCGTGAGCAGTTCTTC. This sequence encodes CASILDLGYREQFF. Full variable domain (rest looked up from reference TRBV5-4 and TRBJ2-1): ETGVTQSPTHLIKTRGQQVTLRCSSQSGHNTVSWYQQALGQGPQFIFQYYREEENGRGNFPPRFSGLQFPNYSSELNVNALELDDSALYLCASILDLGYREQFFGPGTRLTVL.

This sequence joins TRBV18 and TRBJ2-6; D may match TRBD1 or TRBD2 (5 bases each). The V end lost 1 base, the J end lost 2 bases, and 6 bases lay between the germline ends. This CDR3 contains 15 residues. The germline CDR1 and CDR2 sequences are KGHSH and LQKENI. CDR3 region: CASSPRGTGANVLTF. In DNA form, the CDR3 reads TGTGCCAGCTCACCACGGGGGACTGGGGCCAACGTCCTGACTTTC.

This clone is medium-sized. The chain uses TRBV6-1 and TRBJ2-1, with 7 bases matching TRBD2. Germline V gene sequence: CDR1 MNHNS, CDR2 SASEGT. Losses at the gene ends were 6 bases for V and 4 bases for J; bases not matched to a gene: 6. CDR3 size: 14 residues. Here the CDR3 reads CASSSGKDYNEQFF. CDR3 bases: TGTGCCAGCAGCAGCGGGAAGGATTACAATGAGCAGTTCTTC.

The table lists this clone with a few counts. The gene calls are TRBV25-1 and TRBJ1-2; D possibly corresponds to TRBD1 (5 bases). Germline values: CDR1 MGHDK, CDR2 SYGVNS. The CDR3 runs to 12 residues. Trimming cost V 2 bases and J 7 bases, with 8 bases left between them. This chain's CDR3 is CASSEGGSGYTF. The CDR3 nucleotides read TGTGCCAGCAGTGAAGGGGGATCTGGCTACACCTTC.

The genes are TRBV28 and TRBJ1-5; no clear D gene. CDR3 length: 17 amino acids. V lost 1 base to trimming and J lost 0 bases, with 13 bases between them. CDR1 is MDHEN, CDR2 SYDVKM, per germline. In nucleotides, the CDR3 is TGTGCCAGCAGTTTATCCGAATTAGAGGTTAGCAATCAGCCCCAGCATTTT. It specifies CASSLSELEVSNQPQHF.

This clone was detected many times. J is TRBJ1-5 and V is TRBV6-1, with 7 bases aligning to TRBD1. V was pared by 7 bases and J by 0 bases, with 6 bases of the junction left unmatched. Germline loops: CDR1 MNHNS, CDR2 SASEGT. The CDR3 runs 15 residues. CDR3 nucleotides: TGTGCCAGCACCCAGGGGGACCCTAGCAATCAGCCCCAGCATTTT. This translates into CASTQGDPSNQPQHF.

The chain combines TRBV5-1 with TRBJ1-5; 9 positions agree with TRBD1. Germline values: CDR1 SGHRS, CDR2 YFSETQ. CDR3 size: 16 residues. V lost 5 bases, J lost 0 bases, and 6 bases stayed unmatched. The CDR3 loop reads CASRTTGGDSNQPQHF. In DNA form, the CDR3 reads TGCGCCAGCAGAACAACAGGGGGCGATAGCAATCAGCCCCAGCATTTT.

At least ten counts were recorded for this clone. The V gene is TRBV13, the J gene TRBJ2-3; 9 nucleotides match TRBD1. The junction had 4 bases not matched to a gene; V was cut back by 5 bases and J by 1 base. The germline V gene has CDR1 PRHDT and CDR2 FYEKMQ (reference sequence). This CDR3 comprises 15 residues. CDR3 DNA sequence: TGTGCCAGCAGCGACCGGGACAGGGGCACAGATACGCAGTATTTT. This encodes CASSDRDRGTDTQYF.

V and J are TRBV6-2 or TRBV6-3 and TRBJ1-5; D is unclear. Trimming stripped 6 bases from V and 5 bases from J, with 8 bases between. CDR1 is MNHEY, CDR2 SVGEGT, per germline. This CDR3 has 12 residues. CDR3 residues: CASRAQDQPQHF. The DNA of the CDR3 is TGTGCCAGCAGAGCTCAAGATCAGCCCCAGCATTTT.

This clone is medium-sized in the sample. The chain employs TRBV5-1 and TRBJ1-5; TRBD1 might be the D (6 bases). The V end lost 3 bases, the J end lost 0 bases, and 10 bases lay between the germline ends. CDR1 SGHRS and CDR2 YFSETQ come from the germline V gene. CDR3 length: 15 residues. The CDR3 region has the DNA TGCGCCAGCAGCTCGGGGGACAATAGCAATCAGCCCCAGCATTTT. Translated: CASSSGDNSNQPQHF.

This clone was recorded many times. V usage is TRBV5-4 and J usage is TRBJ2-2; D is unclear. V lost 0 bases and J 5 bases, leaving 14 bases between the germline ends. The CDR3 is 16 residues long. Germline CDR1 and CDR2: SGHNT and YYREEE (reference sequence). The CDR3 DNA follows: TGTGCCAGCAGCTTGGAAGCTAGACCGGATACCGGGGAGCTGTTTTTT. This gives the protein CASSLEARPDTGELFF.

This clone was seen at least ten times. This chain joins TRBV29-1 and TRBJ1-1; D uncertain. The V gene lost 5 bases and the J gene lost 3 bases, with 13 bases spanning the gap. Germline loops: CDR1 SQVTM, CDR2 ANQGSEA. The CDR3 contains 13 residues. This chain's CDR3 is CSVPGRQDTEAFF. In DNA, the CDR3 is TGCAGCGTTCCGGGGAGGCAGGACACTGAAGCTTTCTTT.

This clone counts as medium-sized. The same CDR3 arises from other DNA sequences in this sample as well. The chain carries TRBV19 and TRBJ1-1; possible D gene TRBD1, 5 bases. The V and J ends lost 5 bases and 4 bases respectively, with 17 bases between them. This CDR3 is 15 amino acids long. CDR1 is LNHDA, CDR2 SQIVND, per germline (reference sequence). The CDR3 here is CASSSTDVGGTEAFF. In DNA form, the CDR3 reads TGTGCCAGTAGTTCCACGGACGTTGGGGGCACTGAAGCTTTCTTT.

The chain has TRBV7-6 and TRBJ1-1, with D possibly matching TRBD1 (5 bases). Trimming removed 5 bases from V and 1 base from J, with 11 bases in between. Germline values: CDR1 SGHVS, CDR2 FNYEAQ. CDR3 length equals 14 residues. As DNA, the CDR3 is TGTGCCAGCAGCCGATATGACAGGAACACTGAAGCTTTCTTT. Translation gives CASSRYDRNTEAFF.

The sample holds one count of this clone. V gene TRBV7-3 combines with J gene TRBJ2-1; tentative D call: TRBD2 (5 bases). CDR3 length equals 13 residues. Germline V gene lookup returns CDR1 SGHTA and CDR2 FQGTGA. V gave up 5 bases and J gave up 10 bases, with 15 bases separating them. CDR3 in DNA: TGTGCCAGCAGCGCCCTAGCCCCACCGGAGCAGTTCTTC. The encoded protein is CASSALAPPEQFF. The whole variable domain, remainder taken from reference TRBV7-3 and TRBJ2-1, is GAGVSQTPSNKVTEKGKYVELRCDPISGHTALYWYRQSLGQGPEFLIYFQGTGAADDSGLPNDRFFAVRPEGSVSTLKIQRTERGDSAVYLCASSALAPPEQFFGPGTRLTVL.

The chain joins TRBV20-1 to TRBJ1-1; no clear D. Deletions cut 6 bases from V and 8 bases from J, with 16 bases between. Germline V gene sequence: CDR1 DFQATT, CDR2 SNEGSKA (reference sequence). The CDR3 extends over 12 amino acids. The CDR3 reads CSANRPESEAFF. CDR3 nucleotide sequence: TGCAGTGCCAACAGACCCGAAAGCGAAGCTTTCTTT.

This clone appeared many times. The J gene is TRBJ2-6, the V gene TRBV20-1, with D possibly matching TRBD1 (5 bases). Trimming pared 3 bases from V and 2 bases from J, leaving 14 bases between. The CDR3 loop spans 16 amino acids. From germline, CDR1 is DFQATT and CDR2 SNEGSKA (reference sequence). CDR3 nucleotide sequence: TGCAGTGCTAGCTTGCGGAAGGGGACTGGGGCCAACGTCCTGACTTTC. Protein: CSASLRKGTGANVLTF.

V is TRBV12-3 or TRBV12-4 and J is TRBJ1-2, with 7 bases matching TRBD1. There are 13 residues in the CDR3. J lost 10 bases, V lost 3 bases, and 8 bases had no gene match. In DNA form, the CDR3 reads TGTGCCAGCAGTTTGAGACAGGGCTGGGTCTACACCTTC. Protein product: CASSLRQGWVYTF.